A selection of T cell receptor beta chains follows, all from one sample in a study of OX40 agonist ivuxolimab in advanced cancers. Generated by immunoSEQ multiplex PCR, the TCRdb table keeps only in-frame clones and is missing some. The table records 40,000 to 60,000 clones, over 85% of them present only once. The sequencing used CD4+ or CD8+ T cells sorted from blood, collected in a trial of the OX40 agonist ivuxolimab. These receptors all stem from an adult with an advanced solid tumor such as melanoma, head and neck, liver or kidney cancer. Each CDR3 is given with its conserved first and last residue. D genes are given only for firm matches.

v_call	j_call	d_call	cdr3_nt	cdr3_aa
TRBV13	TRBJ2-3	TRBD2	TGTGCCAGCAGGTGGACTAGCGGAGTAGATACGCAGTATTTT	CASRWTSGVDTQYF
TRBV15	TRBJ2-7	.	TGTGCCACCAGCAGAGACAGGAACTCCTACGAGCAGTACTTC	CATSRDRNSYEQYF
TRBV18	TRBJ2-7	.	TGTGCCAGCTCACCTAAAGGACTGATCTACGAGCAGTACTTC	CASSPKGLIYEQYF
TRBV5-6	TRBJ1-2	.	TGTGCCAGCAGCCATTGGGAGGACTATGGCTACACCTTC	CASSHWEDYGYTF
TRBV19	TRBJ2-4	TRBD1	TGTGCCAGTTGCCGGGACAGGGGCATTCAGTACTTC	CASCRDRGIQYF
TRBV5-6	TRBJ2-1	.	TGTGCCAGCAGACAAGGGGATGAGCAGTTCTTC	CASRQGDEQFF
TRBV13	TRBJ1-1	.	TGTGCCAGCAGCCTCTCAGGGTTGAACACTGAAGCTTTCTTT	CASSLSGLNTEAFF
TRBV4-3	TRBJ2-1	.	TGCGCCAGCAGCCAAAATGAGCAGTTCTTC	CASSQNEQFF
TRBV4-1	TRBJ2-1	.	TGCGCCAGCAGCCACCCTATCGCCGGGACGAGTTTTGGCTCCTACAATGAGCAGTTCTTC	CASSHPIAGTSFGSYNEQFF
TRBV6-4	TRBJ1-2	TRBD1	TGTGCCAGCAGCCCCGGTGAGGGGGCGGGCGGCTACACCTTC	CASSPGEGAGGYTF
TRBV9	TRBJ2-7	TRBD1	TGTGCCAGCAGCCCTGGGGACAGAGTGGGCGAGCAGTACTTC	CASSPGDRVGEQYF
TRBV28	TRBJ2-5	.	TGTGCCAGCAGTTCCCGGGTCCTCGGTGGGGAGACCCAGTACTTC	CASSSRVLGGETQYF
TRBV7-6	TRBJ1-2	.	TGTGCCAGCAGCCCTGAGGTGGGAGGCTACACCTTC	CASSPEVGGYTF
TRBV2	TRBJ2-7	TRBD1	TGTGCCACCGGGACAGGGGCTATCTACGAGCAGTACTTC	CATGTGAIYEQYF